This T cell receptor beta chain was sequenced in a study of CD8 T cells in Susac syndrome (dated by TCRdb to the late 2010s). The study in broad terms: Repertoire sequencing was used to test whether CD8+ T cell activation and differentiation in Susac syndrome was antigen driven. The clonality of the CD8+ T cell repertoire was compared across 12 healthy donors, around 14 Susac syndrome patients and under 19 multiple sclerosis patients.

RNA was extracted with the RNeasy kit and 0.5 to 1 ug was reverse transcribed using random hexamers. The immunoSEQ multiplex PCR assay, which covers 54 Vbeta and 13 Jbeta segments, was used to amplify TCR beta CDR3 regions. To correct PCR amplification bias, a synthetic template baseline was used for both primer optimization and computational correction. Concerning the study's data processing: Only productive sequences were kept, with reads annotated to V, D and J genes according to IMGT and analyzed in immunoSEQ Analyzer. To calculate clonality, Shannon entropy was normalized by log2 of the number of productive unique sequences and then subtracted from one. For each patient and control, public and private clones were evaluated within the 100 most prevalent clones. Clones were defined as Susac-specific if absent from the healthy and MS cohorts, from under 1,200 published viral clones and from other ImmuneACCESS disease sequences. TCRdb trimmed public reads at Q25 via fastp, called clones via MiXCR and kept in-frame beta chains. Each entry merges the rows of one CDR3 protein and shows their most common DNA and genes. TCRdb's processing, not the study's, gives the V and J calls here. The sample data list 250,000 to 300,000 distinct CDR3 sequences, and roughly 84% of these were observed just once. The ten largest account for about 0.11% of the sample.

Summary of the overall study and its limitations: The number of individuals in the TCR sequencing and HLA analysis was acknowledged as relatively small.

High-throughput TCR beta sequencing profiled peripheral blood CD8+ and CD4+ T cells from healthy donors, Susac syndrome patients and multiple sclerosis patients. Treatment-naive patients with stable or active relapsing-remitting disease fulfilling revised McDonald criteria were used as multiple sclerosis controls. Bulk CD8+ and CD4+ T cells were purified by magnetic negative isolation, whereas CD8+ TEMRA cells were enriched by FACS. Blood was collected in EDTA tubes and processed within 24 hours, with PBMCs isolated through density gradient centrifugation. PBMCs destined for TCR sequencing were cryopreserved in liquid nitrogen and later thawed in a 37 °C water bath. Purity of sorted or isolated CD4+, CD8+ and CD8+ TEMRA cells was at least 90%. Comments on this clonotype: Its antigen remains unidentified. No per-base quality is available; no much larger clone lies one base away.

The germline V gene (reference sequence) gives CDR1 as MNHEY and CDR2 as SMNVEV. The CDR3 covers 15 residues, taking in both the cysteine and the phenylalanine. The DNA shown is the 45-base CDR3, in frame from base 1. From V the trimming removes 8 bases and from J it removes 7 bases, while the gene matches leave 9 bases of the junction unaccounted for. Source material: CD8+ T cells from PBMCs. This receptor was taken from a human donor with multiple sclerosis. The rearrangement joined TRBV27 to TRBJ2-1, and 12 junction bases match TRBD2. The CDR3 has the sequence CASCLGLAGTNEQFF. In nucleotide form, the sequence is TGTGCCAGCTGTCTTGGACTAGCGGGAACTAATGAGCAGTTCTTC.